The source of this T cell receptor (beta chain) is a study of blood T cell repertoires in COVID-19. As for the study in general: The United States, Italy and Spain were the sources of the acute and convalescent COVID-19 samples.

Repertoires were generated with immunoSEQ multiplex PCR, while TCRdb's copy carries only in-frame clones and drops some. This table holds tens of thousands of clones, roughly 87% found once. Seattle's cohort entered during active infection and was followed longitudinally. The TCR was taken from a man in his fifties with COVID-19, enrolled during active disease. The sample consisted of peripheral blood.

CDR3 in DNA: TGTGCCAGCAGCTTTATGTACTCTGGAAACACCATATATTTT. The encoded protein is CASSFMYSGNTIYF. The J gene is TRBJ1-3, the V gene TRBV9; D gene uncertain. Trimming pared 4 bases from V and 0 bases from J, leaving 8 bases between. CDR1 and CDR2 (germline): SGDLS, YYNGEE. CDR3 size: 14 residues.